A single sample is the source of the 8 T cell receptor beta chains below, sequenced in a study of cytomegalovirus exposure and HLA in healthy donors. The PCR was carried out with 60 Vbeta primers and 13 Jbeta primers. Profiled with immunoSEQ multiplex PCR; TCRdb holds only in-frame clones, not every one. This sample carries roughly 100,000 clones, over 70% of them seen once, and the ten largest clones take about 1.9%. Material: PBMCs. The source is a man under 40 in good health and CMV-seronegative.

V usage is TRBV7-9 and J usage is TRBJ2-2; TRBD2 aligns across 10 bases. There are 17 residues in the CDR3. The V segment lost 5 bases and the J segment 0 bases; nucleotides outside the gene matches: 6. CDR1 SEHNR and CDR2 FQNEAQ come from the germline V gene (reference sequence). The CDR3 loop reads CASSQPTSGANTGELFF. CDR3 nucleotides: TGTGCCAGCAGCCAGCCCACTAGCGGGGCGAACACCGGGGAGCTGTTTTTT. The complete variable domain, with remaining parts taken from reference TRBV7-9 and TRBJ2-2, reads DTGVSQNPRHKITKRGQNVTFRCDPISEHNRLYWYRQTLGQGPEFLTYFQNEAQLEKSRLLSDRFSAERPKGSFSTLEIQRTEQGDSAMYLCASSQPTSGANTGELFFGEGSRLTVL.

The chain uses TRBV7-9 and TRBJ1-6; 10 bases are a match to TRBD1. Germline-derived CDR1 and CDR2 are SEHNR and FQNEAQ (reference sequence). This CDR3 is built from 15 residues. Germline trimming cut 5 bases from V and 8 bases from J; bases unmatched to any gene: 6. As DNA, the CDR3 is TGTGCCAGCAGCCCACGACAGGGGGCTGATTCACCCCTCCACTTT. Protein sequence: CASSPRQGADSPLHF.

V and J are TRBV25-1 and TRBJ2-2; perhaps TRBD1 as D (5 bases). Germline CDR1 MGHDK, CDR2 SYGVNS. The V end was cut by 3 bases, the J end by 1 base, with 9 bases between. The length of the CDR3 is 15 residues. The CDR3 nucleotides read TGTGCCAGCAGTGACCCTGGACAGAACACCGGGGAGCTGTTTTTT. Its translation: CASSDPGQNTGELFF.

This sequence joins TRBV7-6 and TRBJ2-1; TRBD2 aligns across 11 bases. The germline V gene encodes CDR1 SGHVS and CDR2 FNYEAQ. V shed 3 bases and J 6 bases; nucleotides not matched to a gene: 4. There are 15 residues in the CDR3. The CDR3 bases are TGTGCCAGCAGCTTGCTAGCGGGGGGTGGCAATGAGCAGTTCTTC. It encodes CASSLLAGGGNEQFF.

This chain connects TRBV27 to TRBJ1-5, with 11 positions matching TRBD1. Germline V gene sequence: CDR1 MNHEY, CDR2 SMNVEV (reference sequence). The ends lost 5 bases at V and 1 base at J; junction bases unmatched: 4. CDR3 size: 16 residues. This CDR3 is CASSPGTGGSNQPQHF. The DNA for the CDR3 is TGTGCCAGCAGTCCGGGGACAGGGGGGAGCAATCAGCCCCAGCATTTT.

For this clone: At one end the junction does not follow the germline gene, possibly because of a read error. This chain joins TRBV7-9 and TRBJ2-2; tentative D call: TRBD2 (6 bases). Germline V gene sequence: CDR1 SEHNR, CDR2 FQNEAQ (reference sequence). This CDR3 has 17 residues. As DNA, the CDR3 is TGTTCCAGCAGCTCCCCCCCTGGCGGGGCGAACACCGGGGAGCTGTTTTTT. Translated, it gives CSSSSPPGGANTGELFF.

The rearrangement links TRBV5-4 to TRBJ1-4; D gene uncertain. The V and J ends lost 0 bases and 10 bases respectively, with 19 bases between them. The germline V gene has CDR1 SGHNT and CDR2 YYREEE (reference sequence). The CDR3 loop spans 16 amino acids. The CDR3: CASSLDAQTSIGKLFF. CDR3 bases: TGTGCCAGCAGCTTGGACGCGCAGACATCTATTGGAAAACTGTTTTTT.

The chain employs TRBV6-5 and TRBJ2-1, with D tentatively TRBD2 (6 bases). Germline CDR1 is MNHEY and CDR2 is SVGAGI. The CDR3 covers 15 residues. The ends were cut back, 5 bases at V and 6 bases at J, with 17 bases in the middle. CDR3 loop: CASSPRRSGVNEQFF. In DNA form, the CDR3 reads TGTGCCAGCAGTCCACGAAGGTCGGGGGTCAATGAGCAGTTCTTC.